The T cell receptor (beta chain) under discussion was sequenced for a study of T cell responses to AZD1222 COVID-19 vaccine (dated by TCRdb to the early 2020s). About the investigation overall: TCR sequencing was performed for roughly 250 trial participants, of whom around 200 were given two doses of AZD1222 and some 26 were given two doses of MenACWY control vaccine. Enrollment into the trials was organized by age into subgroups of 18-55, 56-69 and 70-plus years, and those subgroups contained around 150, 28 and 57 TCR-sequenced participants, respectively. Broader findings and caveats from the paper: Spike-specific TCR breadth and depth rose significantly after two AZD1222 doses compared with day 0 and with MenACWY recipients. The whole spike protein was spanned by vaccine-associated CD4 TCRs, and dominant responses were seen in regions 160-218 and 743-854. Most participants were white British and females outnumbered males, and the authors suggested that clonal diversity may have been underestimated. Conclusions about previously exposed vaccinees are limited because only a handful of AZD1222 recipients were SARS-CoV-2 seropositive at baseline. Nearly half of unique spike-specific TCRs reportedly recognized epitopes outside regions mutated in the B.1.351 and B.1.1.7 variants. Because no day 14 peak-response samples were available, repertoires were characterized only after the peak T cell response. The 56-69-year group was small, and its depth increase did not reach significance, likely because of low power.

The CDR3 regions of human TCRbeta chains were analyzed by immunosequencing. Concerning the study's data processing: TCRs in the repertoires were compared against a reference library of SARS-CoV-2-specific TCRs that had been generated with the MIRA antigen-specificity platform. Breadth was defined as the fraction of unique TCRs that were SARS-CoV-2-associated. Depth was defined as the fraction of total T cells that were SARS-CoV-2-associated. Using the MIRA data, each spike-specific TCR was assigned both to the spike region to which the TCR was reactive and to a CD4 or CD8 class. Log10-transformed breadth and depth values were compared by one-way ANOVA with Sidak's multiple comparisons tests. TCRdb limited this immuneACCESS table to in-frame rearrangements with V and J called. A share of clones is missing; checked studies link under half to unresolved V genes, and the rest is unexplained. The DNA gave D and trimming, while V, J and clone size come from that table. Here the sample has about 100,000 clones; roughly 86% occur a single time. The ten largest make up roughly 4.2% of the sample.

The sample's time point label is to be understood as: baseline before first vaccination. What the treatment or condition label conveys for this sample: meningococcal conjugate vaccine given as trial control. Samples from vaccinated people were obtained from the UK trials COV001 and COV002, which included a single-blind randomized controlled phase 2/3 trial of AZD1222 (ChAdOx1 nCoV-19) in healthy adults. Trial participant PBMC samples were collected at day 0 and day 28 after the second dose for TCRbeta chain sequencing. A remark on this clone: What this receptor recognizes is not known. Base quality data are lacking; no much larger clone is found one base away.

The CDR3 runs 11 residues from the cysteine to the phenylalanine. Only the CDR3 part of the read is kept: 33 bases, read in frame from the first base. Sequences SNHLY (CDR1) and FYNNEI (CDR2) are obtained from the germline V gene. V is clipped by 10 bases and J by 5 bases, and the sequence between their germline boundaries is 11 bases long. The chain uses TRBV2 and TRBJ2-5, with the D assignment possibly TRBD1 or TRBD2, given 6 matching bases for each. The TCR sequence derives from an adult in good health. The starting material was peripheral blood, obtained on day 0 of MenACWY control vaccination. The DNA sequence reads TGTGCCACCGGGGGCGCGGAGACCCAGTACTTC. Its product reads: CATGGAETQYF. The variable domain in full, with residues beyond the CDR3 obtained from the reference TRBV2 and TRBJ2-5 genes, is EPEVTQTPSHQVTQMGQEVILRCVPISNHLYFYWYRQILGQKVEFLVSFYNNEISEKSEIFDDQFSVERPDGSNFTLKIRSTKLEDSAMYFCATGGAETQYFGPGTRLLVL.